This TCR beta chain was captured in a study of beta chain features in type 1 diabetes. Study-wide results and limits: Type 1 diabetes patients showed a moderate but significant shortening of TCRB CDR3s in all four CD4+ subsets. The similarity of naive, central memory and Treg TCRB repertoires appeared greater among patients than among healthy donors.

As to this clone: What it recognizes is unknown. Other DNA variants within this sample encode the same CDR3.

Looked up from germline, CDR1 is GTSNPN and CDR2 is SVGIG (reference sequence). V was pared by 0 bases and J by 3 bases, with 14 bases between. The CDR3 sequence is 15 residues long. TCRB transcripts that were expressed got sequenced, as all of the isolated RNA had been reverse transcribed. Naive, central memory and regulatory T cell samples yielded some 3.9 million reads on average. The protocol was immunoSEQ multiplex PCR, while the TCRdb copy is restricted to in-frame clones and leaves out a portion. This table has some 140,000 clones, about 8.7% appearing once. The sequencing input was central memory CD4+ T cells from blood. The rearrangement joins TRBV30 to TRBJ2-5; maybe TRBD1 (6 bases). This clonotype was sampled from a man aged 18 to 29 in good health. In DNA form, the CDR3 reads TGTGCCTGGAGTGTACGGCAGAGGGGGAAAGAGACCCAGTACTTC. Protein sequence: CAWSVRQRGKETQYF.